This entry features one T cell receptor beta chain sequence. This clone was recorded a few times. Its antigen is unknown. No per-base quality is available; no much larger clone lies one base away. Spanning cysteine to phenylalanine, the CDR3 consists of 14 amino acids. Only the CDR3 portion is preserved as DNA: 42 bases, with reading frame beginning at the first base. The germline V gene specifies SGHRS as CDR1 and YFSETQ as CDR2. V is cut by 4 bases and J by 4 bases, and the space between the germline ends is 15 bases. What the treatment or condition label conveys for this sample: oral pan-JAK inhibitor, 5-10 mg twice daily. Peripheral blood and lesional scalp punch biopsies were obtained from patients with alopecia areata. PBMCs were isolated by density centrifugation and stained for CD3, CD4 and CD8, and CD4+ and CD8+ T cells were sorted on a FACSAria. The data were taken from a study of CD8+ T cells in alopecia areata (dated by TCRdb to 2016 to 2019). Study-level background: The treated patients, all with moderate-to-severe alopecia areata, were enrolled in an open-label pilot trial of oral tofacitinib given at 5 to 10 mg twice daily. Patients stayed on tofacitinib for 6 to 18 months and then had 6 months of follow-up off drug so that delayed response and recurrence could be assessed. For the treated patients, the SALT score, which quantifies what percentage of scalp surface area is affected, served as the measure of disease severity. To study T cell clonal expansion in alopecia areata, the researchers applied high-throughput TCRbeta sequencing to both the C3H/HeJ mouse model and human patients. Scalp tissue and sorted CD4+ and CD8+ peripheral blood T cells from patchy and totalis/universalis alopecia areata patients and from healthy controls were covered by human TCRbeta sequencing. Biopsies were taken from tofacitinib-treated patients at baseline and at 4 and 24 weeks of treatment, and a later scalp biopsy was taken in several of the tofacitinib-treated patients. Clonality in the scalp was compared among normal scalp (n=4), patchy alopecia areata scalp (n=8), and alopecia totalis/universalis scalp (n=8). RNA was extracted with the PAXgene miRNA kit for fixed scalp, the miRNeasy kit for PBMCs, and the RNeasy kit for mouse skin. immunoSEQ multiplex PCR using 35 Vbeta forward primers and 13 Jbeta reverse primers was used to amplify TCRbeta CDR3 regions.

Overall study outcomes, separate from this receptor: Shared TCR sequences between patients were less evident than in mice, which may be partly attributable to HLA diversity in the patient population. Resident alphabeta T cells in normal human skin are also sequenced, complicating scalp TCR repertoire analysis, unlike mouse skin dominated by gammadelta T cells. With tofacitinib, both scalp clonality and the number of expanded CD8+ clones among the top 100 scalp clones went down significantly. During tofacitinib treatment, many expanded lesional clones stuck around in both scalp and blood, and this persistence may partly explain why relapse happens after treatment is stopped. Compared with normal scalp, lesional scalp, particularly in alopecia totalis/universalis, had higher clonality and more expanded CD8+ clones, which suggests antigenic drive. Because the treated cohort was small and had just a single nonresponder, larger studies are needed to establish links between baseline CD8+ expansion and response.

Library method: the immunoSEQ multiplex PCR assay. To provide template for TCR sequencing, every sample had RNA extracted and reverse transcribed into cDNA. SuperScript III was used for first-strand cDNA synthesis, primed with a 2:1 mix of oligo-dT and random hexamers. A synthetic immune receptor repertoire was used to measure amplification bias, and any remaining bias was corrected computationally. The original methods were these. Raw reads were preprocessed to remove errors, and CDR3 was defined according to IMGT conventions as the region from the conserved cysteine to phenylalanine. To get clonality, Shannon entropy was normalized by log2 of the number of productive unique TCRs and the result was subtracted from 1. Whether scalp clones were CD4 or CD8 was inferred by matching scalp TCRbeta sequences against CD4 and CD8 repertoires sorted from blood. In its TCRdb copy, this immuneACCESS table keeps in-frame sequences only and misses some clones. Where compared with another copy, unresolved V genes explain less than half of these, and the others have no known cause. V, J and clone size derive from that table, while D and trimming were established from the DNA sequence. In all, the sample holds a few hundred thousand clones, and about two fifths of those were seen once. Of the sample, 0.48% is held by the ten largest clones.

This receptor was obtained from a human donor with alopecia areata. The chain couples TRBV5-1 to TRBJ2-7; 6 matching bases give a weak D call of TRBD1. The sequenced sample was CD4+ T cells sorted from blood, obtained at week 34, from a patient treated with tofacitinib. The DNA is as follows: TGCGCCAGCAGCAGGGTCTTGGGGGCGTACGAGCAGTACTTC. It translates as CASSRVLGAYEQYF.